The 10 T cell receptor beta chains listed next were all sequenced from one sample in a study of blood T cell repertoires in COVID-19. Some clones are missing from TCRdb's copy, which holds only in-frame ones; the method was immunoSEQ multiplex PCR. The sample holds approximately 110,000 clones, about two thirds seen once. The sample consisted of peripheral blood. The origin of the receptors is a human donor with acute or convalescent COVID-19. The donor label of this sample is uncertain.

The J gene is TRBJ2-1, the V gene TRBV15, with D perhaps TRBD1 (5 bases). Trimming took off 0 bases at V and 5 bases at J, with 11 bases between the two ends. The germline V gene encodes CDR1 LNHNV and CDR2 YYDKDF (reference sequence). The CDR3 runs 15 residues. The CDR3 DNA reads TGTGCCACCAGCAGAGATCAGGGTTTGGACAATGAGCAGTTCTTC. This sequence encodes CATSRDQGLDNEQFF.

This chain joins TRBV18 and TRBJ2-7; 12 nucleotides match TRBD1. The CDR3 covers 15 residues. Losses at the gene ends were 0 bases for V and 5 bases for J; bases not matched to a gene: 2. The V gene's germline CDR1 is KGHSH and CDR2 LQKENI. The CDR3 spells CASSPPGQGADEQYF. Here the CDR3 DNA reads TGTGCCAGCTCACCACCGGGACAGGGGGCCGACGAGCAGTACTTC.

CDR3 protein: CASSWLSGQGHNEQFF. In nucleotides, the CDR3 is TGTGCCAGCAGCTGGTTAAGTGGACAGGGACACAATGAGCAGTTCTTC. This rearrangement joins TRBV5-6 to TRBJ2-1; TRBD1 matches at 8 bases. The CDR3 sequence is 16 residues long. V trimming: 3 bases; J trimming: 5 bases; junction bases outside the gene matches: 10. Germline CDR1 is SGHDT and CDR2 is YYEEEE.

V usage is TRBV7-9 and J usage is TRBJ2-1; 7 bases agree with TRBD2. The CDR3 sequence is 15 residues long. The germline V gene has CDR1 SEHNR and CDR2 FQNEAQ (reference sequence). V shed 3 bases and J 3 bases; nucleotides not matched to a gene: 5. DNA for the CDR3: TGTGCCAGCAGCTTCCTAGCGGACTACTACAATGAGCAGTTCTTC. Its protein product is CASSFLADYYNEQFF.

This chain uses TRBV19 with TRBJ1-5; D remains unclear. The germline V gene encodes CDR1 LNHDA and CDR2 SQIVND (reference sequence). This CDR3 is built from 14 residues. V lost 6 bases, J lost 7 bases, and 16 bases lay in between. The CDR3 reads CASRVQFAGQPQHF. Here the CDR3 DNA reads TGTGCCAGTAGGGTCCAGTTTGCTGGCCAGCCCCAGCATTTT.

This clone has only a few counts. The V call is TRBV18, the J call TRBJ1-1, with 10 bases lining up with TRBD1. The CDR3 contains 15 residues. From germline, CDR1 is KGHSH and CDR2 LQKENI. Trimming took 5 bases from V and 5 from J; bases not matched to a gene: 8. Here the CDR3 DNA reads TGTGCCAGCTCAGCAGTGGGACAGGGGAGAACTGAAGCTTTCTTT. Amino acid sequence: CASSAVGQGRTEAFF.

The chain couples TRBV6-5 to TRBJ1-5; D is perhaps TRBD1 (5 bases). With 6 bases removed from V and 5 bases from J, the gap between germline ends came to 17 bases. CDR3 length equals 15 residues. The germline gives CDR1 MNHEY, CDR2 SVGAGI. As DNA, the CDR3 is TGTGCCAGCAGACTCAACCGGGGGTCGGATCAGCCCCAGCATTTT. Translating it yields CASRLNRGSDQPQHF.

This clone was seen a few times. The rearrangement links TRBV2 to TRBJ2-7, with D tentatively TRBD1 (5 bases). This CDR3 is built from 12 residues. V lost 5 bases and J 5 bases, leaving 10 bases between the germline ends. CDR1 and CDR2 from the germline V gene are SNHLY and FYNNEI. The CDR3 DNA follows: TGTGCCAGCAGTAGGGGAATCGACGAGCAGTACGTC. As protein: CASSRGIDEQYV.

V gene TRBV3-1 (or the pseudogene TRBV3-2) combines with J gene TRBJ1-5, with D uncertain. Trimming shortened V by 1 base and J by 9 bases, and 7 bases separated the two germline ends. The CDR3 has 12 amino acids. CDR1 and CDR2 (germline): LGHDT, YNNKEL (reference sequence). CDR3 bases: TGTGCCAGCAGCCAAGGGCGGGGGCCCCAGCATTTT. Translating gives CASSQGRGPQHF.

The gene calls are TRBV28 and TRBJ1-2, with 11 bases identical to TRBD1. Germline-derived CDR1 and CDR2 are MDHEN and SYDVKM. This CDR3 comprises 14 residues. V was clipped by 6 bases and J by 8 bases; unmatched bases: 8. DNA of the CDR3: TGTGCCAGCAGCAGGGACAGGGGGTATTCGGGCTACACCTTC. This translates into CASSRDRGYSGYTF.